Here is one T cell receptor beta chain with its context. The data are from a study of cytomegalovirus exposure and HLA in healthy donors. PCR used 60 Vbeta primers and 13 Jbeta primers. Profiled with immunoSEQ multiplex PCR; TCRdb holds only in-frame clones, not every one. This sample's table has some 72,000 clones. V was shortened by 2 bases and J by 5 bases, with 12 bases between the two germline ends. Germline V gene data show CDR1 as MGHDK and CDR2 as SYGVNS. This CDR3 has 14 residues. V usage is TRBV25-1 and J usage is TRBJ1-1; D is unresolved. The sequenced material came from PBMCs. This TCR derives from a man younger than 40 in good health and CMV-seronegative. In DNA form, the CDR3 reads TGTGCCAGCAGTGAACCGGGTGGGAGGACTGAAGCTTTCTTT. Translating it yields CASSEPGGRTEAFF.